The rows below give T cell receptor beta chains drawn from one sample of a study of blood T cell repertoires in COVID-19. Produced via immunoSEQ multiplex PCR; TCRdb's table is partial and in-frame only. The sample has almost 250,000 clones; about 89% are singletons. Material: PBMCs or T cells enriched from blood (not recorded which). These receptors all come from a woman under 40 who had recovered from COVID-19. Each CDR3 is given with its conserved first and last residue. D genes are given only for firm matches. Rows give clone size only sometimes, using once, few, many, or a class for an expanded clone.

V gene: TRBV7-3; D gene: TRBD1; J gene: TRBJ1-1; clone size: few; CDR3 DNA: TGTGCCAGCAGCCCCAGGGTTGGACAGGGGTGGGACAATCACATGAACACTGAAGCTTTCTTT; CDR3 protein: CASSPRVGQGWDNHMNTEAFF
V gene: TRBV5-1; D gene: TRBD1; J gene: TRBJ1-1; clone size: -; CDR3 DNA: TGCGCCAGCAGCTTTCTGAGAGGGGGCGACACTGAAGCTTTCTTT; CDR3 protein: CASSFLRGGDTEAFF
V gene: TRBV9; D gene: TRBD1; J gene: TRBJ1-4; clone size: few; CDR3 DNA: TGTGCCAGCAGCGTAGGGGACAGACAAGAAAAACTGTTTTTT; CDR3 protein: CASSVGDRQEKLFF
V gene: TRBV4-3; D gene: TRBD1; J gene: TRBJ1-2; clone size: -; CDR3 DNA: TGCGCCAGCAGCCAAGATGAGGGGGCCGTTGGCTACACCTTC; CDR3 protein: CASSQDEGAVGYTF
V gene: TRBV4-3; D gene: TRBD2; J gene: TRBJ2-7; clone size: few; CDR3 DNA: TGCGCCAGCAGCCAAGATCTCACGGGAGGCATCTCCTACGAGCAGTACTTC; CDR3 protein: CASSQDLTGGISYEQYF
V gene: TRBV10-2; D gene: -; J gene: TRBJ1-2; clone size: -; CDR3 DNA: TGCGCCAGCAGTGAGACACAGGCCGGCTATGGCTACACCTTC; CDR3 protein: CASSETQAGYGYTF
V gene: TRBV27; D gene: -; J gene: TRBJ2-1; clone size: -; CDR3 DNA: TGTGCCAGCAGTTTTAGCGAGAGCTCCTACAATGAGCAGTTCTTC; CDR3 protein: CASSFSESSYNEQFF
V gene: TRBV7-6; D gene: -; J gene: TRBJ2-3; clone size: once; CDR3 DNA: TGTGCCAGCAGCTTAGTGGGTCGCGGATCTAGCACAGATACGCAGTATTTT; CDR3 protein: CASSLVGRGSSTDTQYF
V gene: TRBV15; D gene: -; J gene: TRBJ2-2; clone size: -; CDR3 DNA: TGTGCCACCAGCACGACAGTGAACACCGGGGAGCTGTTTTTT; CDR3 protein: CATSTTVNTGELFF
V gene: TRBV21-1; D gene: -; J gene: TRBJ1-6; clone size: -; CDR3 DNA: TGTGCCAGCAGACCCCCGCCGCGGGCAGGCAGGAGCTCCTATAATTCACCCCTCCACTTT; CDR3 protein: CASRPPPRAGRSSYNSPLHF
V gene: TRBV6-5; D gene: TRBD1; J gene: TRBJ2-7; clone size: -; CDR3 DNA: TGTGCCAGCAGTACAGGGGCACCCTACGAGCAGTACTTC; CDR3 protein: CASSTGAPYEQYF
V gene: TRBV11-1; D gene: -; J gene: TRBJ2-3; clone size: -; CDR3 DNA: TGTGCCAGCAGCCCTGACGGCGCGGGCTTCACAGATACGCAGTATTTT; CDR3 protein: CASSPDGAGFTDTQYF
V gene: TRBV20-1; D gene: -; J gene: TRBJ1-4; clone size: -; CDR3 DNA: TGCAGTGCTAGAGGCGATGAAAAACTGTTTTTT; CDR3 protein: CSARGDEKLFF
V gene: TRBV5-8; D gene: -; J gene: TRBJ2-5; clone size: -; CDR3 DNA: TGTGCCAGCAGGCGGACCTCCGCGGAGGCCCAGTACTTC; CDR3 protein: CASRRTSAEAQYF
V gene: TRBV12-3/TRBV12-4; D gene: -; J gene: TRBJ2-7; clone size: -; CDR3 DNA: TGTGCCAGCAGTTGGGGGAGGTCCTACGAGCAGTACTTC; CDR3 protein: CASSWGRSYEQYF
V gene: TRBV27; D gene: TRBD1; J gene: TRBJ1-1; clone size: -; CDR3 DNA: TGTGCCAGCAGTATGAAACAGGGGGCGAGGAGTGAAGCTTTCTTT; CDR3 protein: CASSMKQGARSEAFF
V gene: TRBV28; D gene: -; J gene: TRBJ2-6; clone size: -; CDR3 DNA: TGTGCCAGCAGTTTATCCCTCTCTGGGGCCAACGTCCTGACTTTC; CDR3 protein: CASSLSLSGANVLTF